Included here is one T cell receptor (beta chain) sequence, with context. Antigen specificity is unknown. Between the trimmed V and J ends, which lost 6 bases and 8 bases, there was a span of 25 bases. CDR3 size: 16 residues. These data come from a study of T-cell memory formation after mild COVID-19. Study-level results: SARS-CoV-2 specificity of second-wave clones peaking day 37 was unconfirmed. Contracting CD8+ clones were enriched in EMRA, CD4+ mainly in CM and EM. Some SARS-CoV-2-responding clones were already detected in memory before infection.

Employing constant-segment primers, 5'RACE generated TCR alpha and TCR beta cDNA libraries bearing sample barcodes and UMIs. Using its own MiXCR run on the 5' RACE reads, TCRdb lists one record per CDR3 protein. The table shows some 280,000 distinct CDR3 sequences, with around 16% occurring only once. Source material: PBMCs or a T cell subset sorted from them (not recorded which). This chain uses TRBV12-3 or TRBV12-4 with TRBJ1-2, with D perhaps matching TRBD1 (5 bases). The TCR comes from a man aged 18 to 29 who had mild COVID-19 (a few samples of this study predate the infection). Cell type and time point are not known. The CDR3 reads CASSPTPGPVLLGYTF. CDR3 coding DNA: TGTGCCAGCAGCCCCACTCCGGGACCTGTTCTCCTGGGCTACACCTTC.